A selection of T cell receptor beta chains follows, all from one sample in a study of shared clonotypes between healthy human individuals. This table comes from immunoSEQ multiplex PCR, and its TCRdb copy is limited to in-frame clones, with some not included. In the table there are about 1 million clones, about 80% of which are singletons. The sample was memory CD4+ T cells sorted from blood. These receptors originate from a man aged 18 to 30 in good health. CDR3s include the opening cysteine and the closing phenylalanine or tryptophan. A D gene is named only where the DNA matches it firmly. Only part of the rows carry a size: once, few, many, or a class if the clone is expanded.

>-|TRBJ2-7|-|TRBV14
CASSQVPGSEQYF
TGTGCCAGCAGCCAAGTACCGGGAAGCGAGCAGTACTTC
>-|TRBJ1-5|-|TRBV10-2
CASSESNSLQPQHF
TGCGCCAGCAGTGAGTCGAACTCCCTTCAGCCCCAGCATTTT
>-|TRBJ2-2|-|TRBV19
CASSIEFRATGELFF
TGTGCCAGTAGTATAGAATTCCGGGCCACCGGGGAGCTGTTTTTT
>-|TRBJ2-6|-|TRBV28
CASSSEGIGANVLTF
TGTGCCAGCAGTTCGGAGGGGATTGGGGCCAACGTCCTGACTTTC
>-|TRBJ2-7|-|TRBV27
CASSRERRDEQYF
TGTGCCAGCAGCAGGGAGCGCCGGGACGAGCAGTACTTC
>-|TRBJ2-1|-|TRBV30
CAWSERNEQFF
TGTGCCTGGAGTGAGCGGAATGAGCAGTTCTTC
>-|TRBJ2-5|-|TRBV4-3
CASSQGAAGTLETQYF
TGCGCCAGCAGCCAAGGGGCTGCCGGGACACTAGAGACCCAGTACTTC
>-|TRBJ2-1|TRBD2|TRBV14
CASSDLAGNEQFF
TGTGCCAGCAGCGACCTAGCGGGCAATGAGCAGTTCTTC
>many|TRBJ1-2|-|TRBV6-1
CASSEGGQPYGYTF
TGTGCCAGCAGTGAAGGCGGACAGCCCTATGGCTACACCTTC
>-|TRBJ2-2|TRBD2|TRBV7-9
CASSTRTSGRPGGELFF
TGTGCCAGCAGCACCCGGACTAGCGGGAGGCCGGGCGGGGAGCTGTTTTTT
>-|TRBJ2-1|TRBD2|TRBV6-5
CASSPASGTYNEQFF
TGTGCCAGCAGCCCAGCTAGCGGGACATACAATGAGCAGTTCTTC
>once|TRBJ1-6|-|TRBV5-4
CASSRTGSSSYNSPLHF
TGTGCCAGCAGCCGAACAGGGTCGAGCTCCTATAATTCACCCCTCCACTTT
>-|TRBJ1-2|-|TRBV2
CASSEQTVYGYTF
TGTGCCAGCAGTGAACAGACAGTCTATGGCTACACCTTC
>-|TRBJ2-3|-|TRBV5-1
CASARVDTQYF
TGCGCCAGCGCGAGGGTGGATACGCAGTATTTT
>-|TRBJ1-2|TRBD1|TRBV5-1
CASSLSEGARSGYTF
TGCGCCAGCAGCTTGAGTGAGGGGGCGAGATCTGGCTACACCTTC
>-|TRBJ2-1|TRBD2|TRBV10-3
CAISLAGLAHNEQFF
TGTGCCATCAGCCTCGCGGGACTAGCCCACAATGAGCAGTTCTTC
>-|TRBJ1-1|-|TRBV6-1
CASSEAWGGGTEAFF
TGTGCCAGCAGTGAAGCTTGGGGGGGAGGCACTGAAGCTTTCTTT
>-|TRBJ1-5|TRBD1|TRBV30
CAWSGTENQPQHF
TGTGCCTGGAGCGGGACAGAAAATCAGCCCCAGCATTTT
>-|TRBJ2-7|-|TRBV29-1
CSARDSAYEQYF
TGCAGCGCGCGGGACAGCGCCTACGAGCAGTACTTC
>few|TRBJ2-2|-|TRBV11-2
CASSLSQVYGELFF
TGTGCCAGCAGCCTGAGTCAGGTTTACGGGGAGCTGTTTTTT
>-|TRBJ2-7|-|TRBV19
CASSNGATYEQYF
TGTGCCAGTAGTAACGGGGCCACCTACGAGCAGTACTTC
>few|TRBJ1-5|-|TRBV19
CASRTNQPQHF
TGTGCCAGTAGGACCAATCAGCCCCAGCATTTT
>-|TRBJ1-1|-|TRBV6-1
CASREEGGRNTEAFF
TGTGCCAGCAGAGAGGAGGGGGGGAGGAACACTGAAGCTTTCTTT
>-|TRBJ2-5|TRBD1|TRBV19
CASSINRGETQYF
TGTGCCAGTAGTATTAACAGGGGGGAGACCCAGTACTTC
>-|TRBJ1-5|-|TRBV6-1
CASSETGVKAQHF
TGTGCCAGCAGTGAAACTGGGGTCAAAGCCCAGCATTTT
>few|TRBJ1-6|-|TRBV19
CASSTSEGVNSPLHF
TGTGCCAGTAGTACTTCGGAAGGAGTCAATTCACCCCTCCACTTT
>few|TRBJ1-2|TRBD1|TRBV7-2
CASSQGQGSGYTF
TGTGCCAGCAGCCAGGGACAGGGGTCTGGCTACACCTTC
>-|TRBJ1-2|TRBD1|TRBV4-1
CASSSDRVHGYTF
TGCGCCAGCAGCAGCGACAGGGTACATGGCTACACCTTC
>-|TRBJ1-2|-|TRBV6-5
CASSYRDDSYGYTF
TGTGCCAGCAGTTACAGGGACGACTCTTATGGCTACACCTTC
>-|TRBJ2-7|TRBD2|TRBV30
CAWSRGLAGDYEQYF
TGTGCCTGGAGTAGGGGACTAGCGGGAGACTACGAGCAGTACTTC
>once|TRBJ2-7|TRBD1|TRBV7-2
CASSSGIPGQGSYEQYF
TGTGCCAGCAGCTCTGGGATTCCGGGACAGGGGTCCTACGAGCAGTACTTC
>few|TRBJ1-5|TRBD1|TRBV7-8
CASSLDREGPQHF
TGTGCCAGCAGCTTGGACAGGGAGGGGCCCCAGCATTTT